This is a list of T cell receptor beta chains from one sample in a study of human T cells and chemical hapten exposure. From the RACE reads, TCRdb called clonotypes with MiXCR, one entry per CDR3 protein. The table has fewer than 200,000 distinct CDR3 sequences, about a quarter seen once; the top ten hold about 2%. The starting material was whole blood, obtained in connection with sensitization to the hapten diphenylcyclopropenone (DPC). The source is a young woman with alopecia areata. Some clones in this sample may be carry-over from other donors' samples. CDR3s include the opening cysteine and the closing phenylalanine or tryptophan. Fields, in order: clone size, D gene, V gene, J gene, CDR3 DNA, CDR3 protein. D genes are given only for firm matches. Some rows mark clone size as missing; the rest say once, few, many or name a class of expanded clone.

>.|.|TRBV4-3|TRBJ2-2
TGCGCCAGCAGCCAAGAGAATTACGACGGGGAGCTGTTTTTT
CASSQENYDGELFF
>.|.|TRBV27|TRBJ1-1
TGTGCCAGCACGGGCGGGGCGAACACTGAAGCTTTCTTT
CASTGGANTEAFF
>.|TRBD2|TRBV9|TRBJ2-7
TGTGCCAGCAGCGTAGGCAGTAGCGGGAGGCCACCGTACGAGCAGTACTTC
CASSVGSSGRPPYEQYF
>many|TRBD2|TRBV6-4|TRBJ2-2
TGTGCCAGCAGTAAGACTAGCGGGAGCGCGAACACCGGGGAGCTGTTTTTT
CASSKTSGSANTGELFF
>.|.|TRBV29-1|TRBJ2-1
TGCAGCGTTGATCTGAGAGTTTCCTACAATGAGCAGTTCTTC
CSVDLRVSYNEQFF
>few|.|TRBV2|TRBJ2-7
TGTGCCAGCGGCCCGGGTCCCTACGAGCAGTACTTC
CASGPGPYEQYF
>.|TRBD1|TRBV4-3|TRBJ1-4
TGCGCCAGCAGCCAAGATGGGACAGGGCTGGTGTTTGAAAAACTGTTTTTT
CASSQDGTGLVFEKLFF
>few|.|TRBV4-2|TRBJ1-5
TGTGCCAGCAGCCGGTCAGGGGAAGGGCAGCCCCAGCATTTT
CASSRSGEGQPQHF
>.|TRBD1|TRBV27|TRBJ1-4
TGTGCCAGCAGTTGGGACAGGGATGGTGAAAAACTGTTTTTT
CASSWDRDGEKLFF
>many|.|TRBV20-1|TRBJ1-1
TGCAGTGCTAGAGAGGTCACGGAAGCTTTCTTT
CSAREVTEAFF
>.|.|TRBV4-2|TRBJ1-2
TGTGCCAGCAGCCAAGAGGGTAACTATGGCTACACCTTC
CASSQEGNYGYTF
>.|TRBD2|TRBV9|TRBJ2-1
TGTGCCAGCAGCGTAGTAGGGCTAGCGGGCTCCTACAATGAGCAGTTCTTC
CASSVVGLAGSYNEQFF
>.|.|TRBV5-1|TRBJ2-1
TGCGCCAGCAGCGCGTCCGGGACATCCTACAATGAGCAGTTCTTC
CASSASGTSYNEQFF
>few|.|TRBV7-6|TRBJ2-1
TGTGCCAGCAGCTTAGTGGGGTTGGGTATCTCCTACAATGAGCAGTTCTTC
CASSLVGLGISYNEQFF
>few|.|TRBV5-1|TRBJ2-7
TGCGCCAGCAGCTCCACAAACGAGCAGTACTTC
CASSSTNEQYF
>.|.|TRBV4-3|TRBJ2-3
TGCGCCAGCAGCCAAGACTACGGGGACCCCACAGATACGCAGTATTTT
CASSQDYGDPTDTQYF
>.|TRBD1|TRBV6-6|TRBJ2-7
TGTGCCAGCAGCCAACCAGGACAGGGGAAAGGCTACGAGCAGTACTTC
CASSQPGQGKGYEQYF
>few|.|TRBV29-1|TRBJ1-2
TGCAGCGTGGACCCATCGGATGGCTACACCTTC
CSVDPSDGYTF
>.|.|TRBV10-3|TRBJ2-5
TGTGCCATCAGACCGGACACTTCGGAGACCCAGTACTTC
CAIRPDTSETQYF
>.|.|TRBV20-1|TRBJ2-7
TGCAGTGCGACTCTAGGCTACGAGCAGTACTTC
CSATLGYEQYF
>many|.|TRBV4-2|TRBJ1-1
TGTGCCAGCAGCCAAGATAGGGCTGAAGCTTTCTTT
CASSQDRAEAFF
>few|TRBD2|TRBV9|TRBJ2-2
TGTGCCAGCAGTGGAAACAGGGCGGGGGGAAACACCGGGGAGCTGTTTTTT
CASSGNRAGGNTGELFF
>.|.|TRBV6-2/TRBV6-3|TRBJ2-6
TGTGCCGGAGGGGTTACCCGCTCTGGGGCCAACGTCCTGACTTTC
CAGGVTRSGANVLTF
>.|.|TRBV25-1|TRBJ2-7
TGTGCCAGCAGTGAGGGGCCGCGCGAGCAGTACTTC
CASSEGPREQYF
>few|.|TRBV6-2/TRBV6-3|TRBJ1-1
TGTGCCAGCAGTTACGAAGAGTGGACTGAAGCTTTCTTT
CASSYEEWTEAFF
>.|.|TRBV4-2|TRBJ1-5
TGTGCCAGCAGCCAAGATCAGCGGACAGCAACCCATTTT
CASSQDQRTATHF
>.|.|TRBV4-1|TRBJ2-5
TGCGCCAGCAGCCAAACTCGGTTTCAGACCCAGTACTTC
CASSQTRFQTQYF
>few|.|TRBV20-1|TRBJ2-3
TGCAGTGCCTGGGGCAGGGATACAGATACGCAGTATTTT
CSAWGRDTDTQYF
>.|.|TRBV6-5|TRBJ1-1
TGTGCCAGCAGTTACGGGGTGGCAATCACTGAAGCTTTCTTT
CASSYGVAITEAFF
>few|.|TRBV12-3/TRBV12-4|TRBJ1-2
TGTGCCAGCAGCCAAGGACAAGTAAGATCCCACAAGGATGGCTACACCTTC
CASSQGQVRSHKDGYTF
>.|.|TRBV5-1|TRBJ2-5
TGCGCCAGTTGCCCAGGGGGGGCGTACCAAGAGACCCAGTACTTC
CASCPGGAYQETQYF
>.|TRBD1|TRBV15|TRBJ2-5
TGTGCCACCAGCCGGGGACAGGGGATTGCGGCCCAGTACTTC
CATSRGQGIAAQYF
>few|.|TRBV28|TRBJ2-5
TGTGCCACCGCCCAGGGCGCCCTGGCAAGGGAGACCCAGTACTTC
CATAQGALARETQYF
>few|.|TRBV6-6|TRBJ1-4
TGTGCCAGCACTCCCGTCCATGGGGGTGAAAAACTGTTTTTT
CASTPVHGGEKLFF
>.|TRBD1|TRBV10-3|TRBJ2-7
TGTGCCATAGCGGGACAGGGCTACGAGCAGTACTTC
CAIAGQGYEQYF
>few|.|TRBV7-2|TRBJ1-1
TGTGCCAGCAGCCGAAGCAAACAGGGAGGGACTGAAGCTTTCTTT
CASSRSKQGGTEAFF
>few|TRBD2|TRBV5-1|TRBJ2-3
TGCGCCAGCGGCGAGCGGGAGATAGATACGCAGTATTTT
CASGEREIDTQYF
>few|.|TRBV7-2|TRBJ2-6
TGTGCAGTCGGCAGTCAAGAATATCGGGCCAACGTCCTGACTTTC
CAVGSQEYRANVLTF
>few|.|TRBV7-9|TRBJ2-2
TGTGCCAGCAGCCCCCCGGCGGAGCTGTTTTTT
CASSPPAELFF
>.|.|TRBV10-3|TRBJ2-7
TGTGCCATCAGTGAGATGGGGTGGAATAGCGACTCCCCTTACGAGCAGTACTTC
CAISEMGWNSDSPYEQYF
>few|TRBD2|TRBV9|TRBJ2-1
TGTGCCAGCAGTCCCTATCTAGCGGGGGTGAATAATGAGCAGTTCTTC
CASSPYLAGVNNEQFF
>.|TRBD2|TRBV4-3|TRBJ2-1
TGCGCCAGCAGCCAAGAGCGGACTAGCGGGAGTAGGCAGTTCTTC
CASSQERTSGSRQFF
>few|TRBD1|TRBV11-2|TRBJ1-4
TGTGCCAGCAGCCCCGCCGGGACAGGGGGCGAAAAACTGTTTTTT
CASSPAGTGGEKLFF
>.|.|TRBV6-2/TRBV6-3|TRBJ2-5
TGTGCCAGCAGAAAAGCCCCCTTGGACAGAGAAGAGACCCAGTACTTC
CASRKAPLDREETQYF
>.|TRBD1|TRBV30|TRBJ2-3
TGTGCCTGGACAGGGGGTTTGCGAGATACGCAGTATTTT
CAWTGGLRDTQYF
>.|TRBD1|TRBV4-1|TRBJ2-3
TGCGCCAGCAGCCGCCCCGGCCGGGACAGGGGCACAGATACGCAGTATTTT
CASSRPGRDRGTDTQYF
>.|TRBD1|TRBV7-3|TRBJ2-6
TGTGCCAGCAGCTTATATGCAGGGGGCAAGTCTGGGGCCAACGTCCTGACTTTC
CASSLYAGGKSGANVLTF
>few|.|TRBV7-9|TRBJ2-1
TGTGCCAGCAGCTTAAATGAGGGACCTAACAATGAGCAGTTCTTC
CASSLNEGPNNEQFF
>few|TRBD1|TRBV7-9|TRBJ2-4
TGTGCCAGCAGCCGGACAGGGTCGGTTTCCAAAAACATTCAGTACTTC
CASSRTGSVSKNIQYF
>few|TRBD1|TRBV5-1|TRBJ1-2
TGCGCCAGCAGCACGGGACAGGGGGCGGATGGCTACACCTTC
CASSTGQGADGYTF
>many|.|TRBV4-3|TRBJ1-5
TGCGCCAGCAGCCAGGTCCTCGGGACCCCCCAGCATTTT
CASSQVLGTPQHF
>few|TRBD1|TRBV12-3/TRBV12-4|TRBJ1-4
TGTGCCAGCAGGGATACAGGGGGCGAGGATGAAAAACTGTTTTTT
CASRDTGGEDEKLFF
>.|.|TRBV4-3|TRBJ2-1
TGCGCCAGCAGCCAAGAAAGTAACAATGAGCAGTTCTTC
CASSQESNNEQFF
>.|TRBD1|TRBV29-1|TRBJ2-7
TGCAGCGTCCAATTGGCCCGGGACAGGGCCGTCTACGAGCAGTACTTC
CSVQLARDRAVYEQYF
>.|TRBD1|TRBV20-1|TRBJ2-3
TGCAGTGCCCTGGGAAGGGACAGGGCCACAGATACGCAGTATTTT
CSALGRDRATDTQYF
>once|TRBD2|TRBV4-2|TRBJ2-3
TGTGCCAGCAGAACCGGGACTAGGGGCCGGGCTGATACGCAGTATTTT
CASRTGTRGRADTQYF
>few|.|TRBV6-5|TRBJ2-7
TGTGCCAGCAGGGCCTACTCCTACGAGCAGTACTTC
CASRAYSYEQYF
>.|TRBD2|TRBV20-1|TRBJ2-7
TGCAGTGCGAGACTAGCGGGGGGCCACGAGCAGTACTTC
CSARLAGGHEQYF
>.|.|TRBV2|TRBJ1-6
TGTGCCAGCATATTAGGGGGTAATTCACCCCTCCACTTT
CASILGGNSPLHF